The rows below give T cell receptor beta chains drawn from one sample of a study of blood T cell repertoires in COVID-19. This table comes from immunoSEQ multiplex PCR, and its TCRdb copy is limited to in-frame clones, with some not included. In the table there are approximately 390,000 clones, approximately 87% of which are singletons. Sequenced input: PBMCs or T cells enriched from blood (not recorded which). The receptors originated from a woman between 50 and 59 years old who had recovered from COVID-19. CDR3s include the opening cysteine and the closing phenylalanine or tryptophan. Fields, in order: CDR3 protein, CDR3 DNA, J gene, V gene, clone size, D gene. The D gene is left open where the match is weak. Clone size, where shown, is once, few, many, or a class for clones that have expanded.

CASSLVQGARTEAFF	TGTGCCAGCAGTCTTGTACAGGGGGCGCGGACTGAAGCTTTCTTT	TRBJ1-1	TRBV27	.	TRBD1
CASSLRSSGYYEQYF	TGTGCCAGCAGCTTACGGTCTAGCGGGTACTACGAGCAGTACTTC	TRBJ2-7	TRBV7-9	.	TRBD2
CASNRGRGEKLFF	TGTGCCAGCAACAGGGGACGCGGAGAAAAACTGTTTTTT	TRBJ1-4	TRBV5-8	few	TRBD1
CASSAHMTNYGYTF	TGTGCCAGCAGCGCACATATGACTAACTATGGCTACACCTTC	TRBJ1-2	TRBV7-9	.	.
CASSLGTGLYEQYF	TGCGCCAGCAGCTTAGGGACAGGGCTCTACGAGCAGTACTTC	TRBJ2-7	TRBV5-1	.	TRBD1
CASSFSVNTEAFF	TGTGCCAGCAGTTTTTCAGTGAACACTGAAGCTTTCTTT	TRBJ1-1	TRBV6-2/TRBV6-3	.	.
CASSPGTLFYGYTF	TGTGCCAGCAGCCCCGGGACTTTATTCTATGGCTACACCTTC	TRBJ1-2	TRBV5-8	.	.
CASSLDYRVTGANVLTF	TGTGCCAGCAGCTTAGATTATCGGGTGACTGGGGCCAACGTCCTGACTTTC	TRBJ2-6	TRBV7-9	.	.
CASSIVSGEYGETQYF	TGTGCCAGTAGTATTGTTAGCGGGGAGTATGGAGAGACCCAGTACTTC	TRBJ2-5	TRBV19	.	TRBD2
CASSQQATNEKLFF	TGTGCCAGCAGCCAACAGGCAACTAATGAAAAACTGTTTTTT	TRBJ1-4	TRBV6-5	.	.
CASYLDTPNSPLHF	TGTGCCAGCTACCTGGACACTCCTAATTCACCCCTCCACTTT	TRBJ1-6	TRBV18	.	.
CASSSAGRQVHEQYF	TGTGCCAGCAGTAGCGCCGGACGACAGGTCCACGAGCAGTACTTC	TRBJ2-7	TRBV2	.	.
CASSPPETASMLANTGELFF	TGTGCCAGCTCACCACCGGAGACAGCCTCCATGTTAGCGAACACCGGGGAGCTGTTTTTT	TRBJ2-2	TRBV18	few	.
CASSLFPLGLASTGELFF	TGTGCCAGCAGCCTCTTCCCCCTCGGACTAGCTTCCACCGGGGAGCTGTTTTTT	TRBJ2-2	TRBV3-1/TRBV3-2	.	TRBD2
CASSTTSTDTQYF	TGTGCCAGCTCAACTACTAGCACAGATACGCAGTATTTT	TRBJ2-3	TRBV18	few	.
CASSLGPGRGLVSYEQYF	TGCGCCAGCAGCTTGGGTCCCGGAAGGGGGCTAGTCTCCTACGAGCAGTACTTC	TRBJ2-7	TRBV5-1	.	TRBD1
CASSFREGKLFF	TGTGCCAGTAGTTTCAGGGAGGGAAAACTGTTTTTT	TRBJ1-4	TRBV19	.	.
CASSPQGPAVNYGYTF	TGTGCCAGTAGTCCACAGGGGCCAGCCGTTAACTATGGCTACACCTTC	TRBJ1-2	TRBV19	.	TRBD1
CASSQFSSGGTEAFF	TGTGCCAGCAGCCAATTCTCCTCGGGGGGCACTGAAGCTTTCTTT	TRBJ1-1	TRBV9	.	.
CASSLGQRYGYTF	TGTGCCAGCAGCCTGGGACAGAGATATGGCTACACCTTC	TRBJ1-2	TRBV27	few	TRBD1
CASSLQGAETQYF	TGTGCCAGCAGCTTACAGGGGGCAGAGACCCAGTACTTC	TRBJ2-5	TRBV11-2	.	TRBD1
CSVSLQGADEKLFF	TGCAGCGTCAGTTTACAGGGGGCGGATGAAAAACTGTTTTTT	TRBJ1-4	TRBV29-1	once	TRBD1
CASSLPFRGGARYSPLHF	TGTGCCAGCAGTTTACCATTTCGGGGGGGGGCAAGATATTCACCCCTCCACTTT	TRBJ1-6	TRBV28	.	.
CASSNTGGTYNEQFF	TGTGCCAGCAGTAATACAGGGGGGACCTACAATGAGCAGTTCTTC	TRBJ2-1	TRBV6-5	.	TRBD1
CASSLSTGGRYTF	TGCGCCAGCAGCTTGTCGACAGGGGGCCGCTACACCTTC	TRBJ1-2	TRBV5-1	.	TRBD1
CASSSYYEQYF	TGTGCCAGCAGCTCGTACTACGAGCAGTACTTC	TRBJ2-7	TRBV7-9	.	.
CASSDGGHTYEQYF	TGCGCCAGCAGCGACGGGGGTCACACCTACGAGCAGTACTTC	TRBJ2-7	TRBV4-1	.	.
CASSVEASTEAFF	TGTGCCAGCTCGGTTGAGGCAAGTACTGAAGCTTTCTTT	TRBJ1-1	TRBV6-4	.	.
CASSPRYDRGRGQPQHF	TGTGCCAGTAGTCCCCGCTACGACAGGGGAAGAGGCCAGCCCCAGCATTTT	TRBJ1-5	TRBV19	.	TRBD1
CASPGGFTGELFF	TGTGCCAGTCCAGGGGGTTTCACCGGGGAGCTGTTTTTT	TRBJ2-2	TRBV6-5	.	TRBD1
CASAPGRGFTEAFF	TGTGCTAGTGCTCCGGGACGGGGGTTCACTGAAGCTTTCTTT	TRBJ1-1	TRBV12-5	.	.
CAWSKRGGTLIEKLFF	TGTGCCTGGAGTAAGCGCGGGGGGACACTTATTGAAAAACTGTTTTTT	TRBJ1-4	TRBV30	once	.
CASSRSGNEQFF	TGTGCCAGCAGTCGCTCGGGGAATGAGCAGTTCTTC	TRBJ2-1	TRBV28	.	.
CASRAGGTDTQYF	TGTGCCAGCAGGGCGGGGGGTACTGATACGCAGTATTTT	TRBJ2-3	TRBV7-8	.	TRBD2
CATSSRDSNTGELFF	TGTGCCACCAGCAGCCGGGACAGCAACACCGGGGAGCTGTTTTTT	TRBJ2-2	TRBV15	.	TRBD1
CASSLFQAGRDIQYF	TGTGCCAGCAGCTTATTTCAGGCGGGTCGGGACATTCAGTACTTC	TRBJ2-4	TRBV7-9	.	.
CASSLGSGVDGYTF	TGCGCCAGCAGCTTGGGATCAGGGGTCGATGGCTACACCTTC	TRBJ1-2	TRBV5-1	.	.
CASSYLLAGRQETQYF	TGTGCCAGCAGTTACCTCCTAGCGGGGCGCCAAGAGACCCAGTACTTC	TRBJ2-5	TRBV6-5	.	TRBD2
CASSRRPGTGAEDTQYF	TGTGCCAGCAGCCGCCGCCCCGGGACAGGGGCGGAAGATACGCAGTATTTT	TRBJ2-3	TRBV7-8	.	TRBD1
CASSVVGSGGRNEQFF	TGTGCCAGCAGCGTAGTCGGTAGCGGGGGCAGAAATGAGCAGTTCTTC	TRBJ2-1	TRBV9	.	TRBD2
CASSHQFGGTTEAFF	TGCGCCAGCAGCCACCAATTCGGGGGGACCACTGAAGCTTTCTTT	TRBJ1-1	TRBV4-1	.	.
CASSLQQGQEQYF	TGCGCCAGCAGCTTACAACAGGGGCAGGAGCAGTACTTC	TRBJ2-7	TRBV5-1	few	TRBD1
CASKHATLIYNSPLHF	TGTGCCAGTAAACACGCGACACTGATCTATAATTCACCCCTCCACTTT	TRBJ1-6	TRBV19	.	.
CASSTTRPGDGYTF	TGCGCCAGCAGCACCACTCGACCAGGGGATGGCTACACCTTC	TRBJ1-2	TRBV5-1	.	.
CASSLAPGPQHF	TGTGCCAGCAGTTTAGCCCCGGGGCCCCAGCATTTT	TRBJ1-5	TRBV12-3/TRBV12-4	.	.
CASSGGLVKDTQYF	TGTGCCAGTAGCGGGGGACTAGTTAAAGATACGCAGTATTTT	TRBJ2-3	TRBV19	once	TRBD2
CASGPGQKGGEQYF	TGTGCCAGCGGGCCGGGACAGAAGGGTGGGGAGCAGTACTTC	TRBJ2-7	TRBV2	.	TRBD1
CASNRRGPGTEAFF	TGTGCCAGCAACAGAAGGGGTCCTGGCACTGAAGCTTTCTTT	TRBJ1-1	TRBV21-1	.	.
CASSQDPPRFGARLGETQYF	TGCGCCAGCAGCCAAGACCCCCCCAGGTTTGGGGCCAGACTTGGGGAGACCCAGTACTTC	TRBJ2-5	TRBV4-1	.	.
CASRTITGYNEQFF	TGTGCCAGCAGAACGATCACAGGATACAATGAGCAGTTCTTC	TRBJ2-1	TRBV27	.	.
CASSRLSGSWGYTF	TGTGCCAGCAGCCGCTTGAGTGGGAGCTGGGGCTACACCTTC	TRBJ1-2	TRBV28	once	.